The T cell receptor beta chain described here comes from a study of OX40 agonist ivuxolimab in advanced cancers. Looking at the study overall: Cohort: around 83% men, mean age approximately 64, aged about 23 to 79. Findings and limits, study-wide: Dosing at 0.1 to 3.0 mg/kg was accompanied by clonal expansion of CD4+ and CD8+ blood T cells by week 6.

With respect to this clone: The target antigen is unknown.

Exclusion of a patient followed from autoimmune disease history or systemic immunosuppression. Collection of blood occurred at baseline, at cycle 4 day 1, and at cycle 7 day 1. Profiling relied on immunoSEQ multiplex PCR, and the TCRdb table lists in-frame clones only, not all of them. The sample includes fewer than 110,000 clones, about 91% of them seen just once. CDR3 length: 12 residues. Trimming took 0 bases from V and 11 from J, leaving 11 bases between them. Germline CDR1 reads SGHRS; CDR2 reads YFSETQ. This chain joins TRBV5-1 and TRBJ1-1; D is undetermined. This receptor was taken from an adult with an advanced solid tumor such as melanoma, head and neck, liver or kidney cancer. Sample: CD4+ or CD8+ T cells sorted from blood, taken in a trial of the OX40 agonist ivuxolimab. The CDR3 loop reads CASSLDGEGAFF. CDR3 coding DNA: TGCGCCAGCAGCTTGGATGGGGAAGGCGCTTTCTTT.